This entry describes one T cell receptor beta chain. Its target is unknown. The sample contains more than one DNA sequence encoding this CDR3. The data were taken from a study of shared clonotypes between healthy human individuals. Whole-study findings and limits: Memory subsets generally showed lower estimated richness than naive subsets.

The protocol was immunoSEQ multiplex PCR, while the TCRdb copy is restricted to in-frame clones and leaves out a portion. The sample shows approximately 2,000,000 clones, approximately 90% of them seen only once. V lost 5 bases, J lost 1 base, and 6 bases lay in between. This CDR3 has 13 amino acids. CDR1 is SGHTA and CDR2 is FQGTGA in the germline V gene. The specimen sequenced was naive CD4+ T cells from PBMCs. Sample subset: CD45RA+ positively selected. The TCR sequence derives from a man aged 18 to 30 in good health. Some clones in this sample may be carry-over from other donors' samples. The chain recombines TRBV7-3 with TRBJ1-5; D remains ambiguous. The CDR3 is CASSVDSNQPQHF. CDR3 sequence (DNA): TGTGCCAGCAGCGTGGACAGCAATCAGCCCCAGCATTTT.